This T cell receptor (beta chain) was sequenced for a study of CD8+ T cells in alopecia areata. In the study overall: Administration of oral tofacitinib to treated patients was at 5 to 10 mg twice daily. Points from the study as a whole: Many of the expanded lesional clones endured in scalp and blood while on tofacitinib.

Following extraction, RNA underwent reverse transcription to cDNA, which served as the sequencing template. Generated by immunoSEQ multiplex PCR, the TCRdb table keeps only in-frame clones and is missing some. The profile covers 110,000 to 150,000 clones, with nearly 55% appearing a single time and about 15% taken by the ten largest. This clone turned up a few times. Its antigen is undetermined. Specified treatment: oral pan-JAK inhibitor, 5-10 mg twice daily. This sample comprised CD8+ T cells sorted from blood, obtained at week 4, from a patient treated with tofacitinib. This receptor was identified in a human donor with alopecia areata.

For the CDR3, the DNA is TGTGCCAGCAGCTTAATGGGGGGCGGAGAGACCCAGTACTTC. Protein: CASSLMGGGETQYF. V and J are TRBV7-8 and TRBJ2-5, with D perhaps matching TRBD1 or TRBD2 (6 bases each). Trimming removed 2 bases from V and 4 bases from J, with 11 bases in between. CDR3 length: 14 residues. Germline loops: CDR1 SGHVS, CDR2 FQNEAQ.